This T cell receptor beta chain was sequenced in a study of T cell responses to AZD1222 COVID-19 vaccine. Across the whole study: Doses given second, at about 4 or about 12 weeks, were pooled. General study findings and limits: Only a handful of AZD1222 recipients, several in all, had baseline seropositivity. Repertoires in all cases were sampled only once the peak T cell response had passed. Following two doses of AZD1222, Spike-specific TCR breadth and depth rose.

In the case of this clone: What it binds is not known.

CDR1 SGDLS and CDR2 YYNGEE come from the germline V gene. V dropped 3 bases and J dropped 3 bases, with 9 bases sitting between them. CDR3 length: 13 residues. Using immunoSEQ multiplex PCR, the repertoire was profiled, and TCRdb retains in-frame clones only, with some absent. Among tens of thousands of clones, over 75% were seen once, and the ten largest hold roughly 17%. This chain uses TRBV9 with TRBJ1-1; D ambiguous. The receptor was derived from an adult in good health. Source: peripheral blood, taken on day 0 of AZD1222 vaccination. This CDR3 reads CASSANLDTEAFF. The CDR3 nucleotides read TGTGCCAGCAGCGCCAACTTGGACACTGAAGCTTTCTTT.